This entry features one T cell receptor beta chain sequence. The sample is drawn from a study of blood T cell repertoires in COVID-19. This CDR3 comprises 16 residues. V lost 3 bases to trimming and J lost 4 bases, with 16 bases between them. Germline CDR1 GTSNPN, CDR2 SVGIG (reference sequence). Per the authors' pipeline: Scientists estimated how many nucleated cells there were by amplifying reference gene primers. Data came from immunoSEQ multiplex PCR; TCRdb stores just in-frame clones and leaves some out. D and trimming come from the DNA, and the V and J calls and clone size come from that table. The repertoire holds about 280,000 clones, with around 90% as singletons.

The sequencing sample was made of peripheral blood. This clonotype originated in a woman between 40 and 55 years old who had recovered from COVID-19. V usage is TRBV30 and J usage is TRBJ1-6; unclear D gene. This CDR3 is CAWRPKDLAYNSPLHF. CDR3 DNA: TGTGCCTGGAGGCCCAAGGATTTAGCTTATAATTCACCCCTCCACTTT. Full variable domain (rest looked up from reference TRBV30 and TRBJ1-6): SQTIHQWPATLVQPVGSPLSLECTVEGTSNPNLYWYRQAAGRGLQLLFYSVGIGQISSEVPQNLSASRPQDRQFILSSKKLLLSDSGFYLCAWRPKDLAYNSPLHFGNGTRLTVT.